A selection of T cell receptor beta chains follows, all from one sample in a study of shared clonotypes between healthy human individuals. Libraries were prepared by immunoSEQ multiplex PCR; TCRdb keeps only in-frame clonotypes and omits some of them. The sample yields over a million clones, about 80% seen once. The sample consisted of memory CD4+ T cells from PBMCs. These receptors all come from a man between 18 and 29 years old in good health. Some clones in this sample may be carry-over from other donors' samples. CDR3s include the opening cysteine and the closing phenylalanine or tryptophan. The order of the fields is clone size, J gene, V gene, D gene, CDR3 length, CDR3 protein, CDR3 DNA. D genes are given only for firm matches. Clone sizes are given selectively: once, few, many, or a class where the clone is expanded.

- | TRBJ1-4 | TRBV4-3 | TRBD1 | 16 | CASSQEWDRENEKLFF | TGCGCCAGCAGCCAAGAATGGGACAGGGAAAATGAAAAACTGTTTTTT
- | TRBJ1-5 | TRBV2 | - | 14 | CASSEDSEIQPQHF | TGTGCCAGCAGTGAGGACAGTGAGATTCAGCCCCAGCATTTT
- | TRBJ2-1 | TRBV9 | - | 14 | CASSVGPRGDEQFF | TGTGCCAGCAGCGTAGGGCCTAGAGGCGATGAGCAGTTCTTC
- | TRBJ2-7 | TRBV6-5 | - | 11 | CASSRGDEQYF | TGTGCCAGCAGTCGCGGAGACGAGCAGTACTTC
- | TRBJ2-1 | TRBV5-1 | TRBD1 | 15 | CASSLRTGIGGEQFF | TGCGCCAGCAGCTTACGGACAGGGATCGGGGGAGAGCAGTTCTTC
once | TRBJ2-3 | TRBV2 | TRBD2 | 16 | CASSETGGRITDTQYF | TGTGCCAGCAGTGAAACGGGCGGGAGAATCACAGATACGCAGTATTTT
- | TRBJ2-3 | TRBV5-1 | TRBD2 | 14 | CASSIAGGPDTQYF | TGCGCCAGCAGTATAGCGGGAGGTCCAGATACGCAGTATTTT
- | TRBJ2-3 | TRBV27 | - | 13 | CASSSTDIHTQYF | TGTGCCAGCAGCTCTACGGACATTCATACGCAGTATTTT
- | TRBJ1-2 | TRBV5-6 | - | 13 | CASSLETDYGYTF | TGTGCCAGCAGCTTGGAGACTGACTATGGCTACACCTTC
- | TRBJ1-2 | TRBV6-5 | TRBD1 | 15 | CASSGTGNFNYGYTF | TGTGCCAGCAGTGGGACAGGCAACTTTAACTATGGCTACACCTTC
- | TRBJ2-3 | TRBV2 | TRBD2 | 15 | CARGGSGRWTDTQYF | TGTGCCAGGGGGGGGAGCGGGAGATGGACAGATACGCAGTATTTT
- | TRBJ2-3 | TRBV28 | - | 15 | CASSLGGRPLGTQYF | TGTGCCAGCAGTTTGGGGGGTAGACCATTGGGCACGCAGTATTTT
- | TRBJ1-5 | TRBV19 | TRBD1 | 14 | CASRRQGSDQPQHF | TGTGCCAGTAGGAGACAGGGGTCGGATCAGCCCCAGCATTTT
- | TRBJ1-6 | TRBV6-5 | - | 13 | CASRRQENSPLHF | TGTGCCAGCAGGAGACAGGAAAATTCACCCCTCCACTTT
few | TRBJ2-7 | TRBV6-1 | TRBD1 | 15 | CASGTRDRGVYEQYF | TGTGCCAGCGGGACTCGGGACAGGGGAGTCTACGAGCAGTACTTC
- | TRBJ2-5 | TRBV27 | - | 14 | CASSQLGDQETQYF | TGTGCCAGCAGCCAGCTAGGGGACCAAGAGACCCAGTACTTC
- | TRBJ2-5 | TRBV27 | TRBD1 | 15 | CARNRRTGAPETQYF | TGTGCCAGAAACCGCAGGACAGGGGCTCCAGAGACCCAGTACTTC
- | TRBJ2-7 | TRBV6-1 | - | 15 | CASRTERGGGYEQYF | TGTGCCAGCAGAACCGAAAGGGGAGGGGGCTACGAGCAGTACTTC
many | TRBJ2-2 | TRBV11-3 | TRBD2 | 16 | CASSLAGRAYTGELFF | TGTGCCAGCAGCTTAGCCGGGAGGGCCTACACCGGGGAGCTGTTTTTT
once | TRBJ1-2 | TRBV28 | TRBD1 | 16 | CASSTSGTGRGYGYTF | TGTGCCAGCTCTACTTCCGGGACAGGGAGGGGCTATGGCTACACCTTC
- | TRBJ1-3 | TRBV30 | - | 13 | CAYLYGSGNTIYF | TGTGCCTATCTGTACGGCTCTGGAAACACCATATATTTT
- | TRBJ2-1 | TRBV7-9 | TRBD2 | 15 | CASSYIGTTTNEQFF | TGTGCCAGCAGCTACATTGGGACTACTACTAATGAGCAGTTCTTC
many | TRBJ2-4 | TRBV5-1 | - | 14 | CASSLVGGQNIQYF | TGCGCCAGCAGCTTGGTTGGGGGTCAAAACATTCAGTACTTC
few | TRBJ1-5 | TRBV10-3 | - | 14 | CAIGPDGSNQPQHF | TGTGCCATCGGACCCGACGGGAGCAATCAGCCCCAGCATTTT
few | TRBJ2-1 | TRBV30 | - | 13 | CATESSSYNEQFF | TGTGCCACCGAATCGAGCTCCTACAATGAGCAGTTCTTC
few | TRBJ1-1 | TRBV19 | TRBD1 | 15 | CASSSGQGRVAEAFF | TGTGCCAGTAGTAGCGGACAGGGGAGAGTCGCTGAAGCTTTCTTT
- | TRBJ1-2 | TRBV28 | TRBD1 | 12 | CASSGQVYGYTF | TGTGCCAGCAGCGGACAGGTTTATGGCTACACCTTC
- | TRBJ2-2 | TRBV29-1 | - | 12 | CSGQANTGELFF | TGCAGCGGACAGGCGAACACCGGGGAGCTGTTTTTT
- | TRBJ1-1 | TRBV14 | - | 15 | CASSHRTGFNTEAFF | TGTGCCAGCAGCCACCGAACAGGGTTCAACACTGAAGCTTTCTTT
- | TRBJ1-4 | TRBV19 | - | 16 | CASSISLGRHNEKLFF | TGTGCCAGTAGTATAAGCCTAGGACGGCATAATGAAAAACTGTTTTTT
- | TRBJ2-1 | TRBV4-3 | - | 16 | CASSQDPSLRYNEQFF | TGCGCCAGCAGCCAAGACCCAAGCCTCAGGTACAATGAGCAGTTCTTC
- | TRBJ1-1 | TRBV5-1 | - | 13 | CASSWGVNTEAFF | TGCGCCAGCAGCTGGGGAGTGAACACTGAAGCTTTCTTT
- | TRBJ2-7 | TRBV6-1 | - | 13 | CASSGRSLGEQYF | TGTGCCAGCAGTGGGCGGTCGCTAGGGGAGCAGTACTTC
- | TRBJ1-3 | TRBV7-9 | TRBD1 | 16 | CASSQRGQGAGNTIYF | TGTGCCAGCAGCCAACGCGGACAGGGGGCTGGAAACACCATATATTTT
- | TRBJ2-1 | TRBV28 | TRBD1 | 15 | CASSYTGTENDEQFF | TGTGCCAGCAGTTATACCGGGACAGAAAACGATGAGCAGTTCTTC
- | TRBJ2-3 | TRBV11-2 | TRBD2 | 14 | CASSKGLGPDTQYF | TGTGCCAGCAGCAAGGGACTAGGCCCAGATACGCAGTATTTT
many | TRBJ1-2 | TRBV7-2 | - | 19 | CASSSTIIGAPVSPYGYTF | TGTGCCAGCAGCTCTACGATTATAGGGGCACCGGTATCACCTTATGGCTACACCTTC
- | TRBJ1-5 | TRBV7-8 | TRBD1 | 17 | CASSPWTGERGNQPQHF | TGTGCCAGCAGCCCCTGGACAGGGGAAAGGGGCAATCAGCCCCAGCATTTT
once | TRBJ2-2 | TRBV5-1 | TRBD2 | 14 | CASSMGLAAGELFF | TGCGCCAGCAGCATGGGACTAGCGGCCGGGGAGCTGTTTTTT
- | TRBJ1-2 | TRBV6-1 | TRBD1 | 15 | CASSRTGGDNYGYTF | TGTGCCAGCAGTCGCACAGGGGGTGATAACTATGGCTACACCTTC
- | TRBJ1-2 | TRBV28 | TRBD1 | 15 | CASSPYRGGAYGYTF | TGTGCCAGCAGTCCTTATAGAGGGGGCGCCTATGGCTACACCTTC
few | TRBJ2-7 | TRBV7-6 | - | 14 | CASSLSQGGYEQYF | TGTGCCAGCAGCTTAAGTCAGGGGGGGTACGAGCAGTACTTC
- | TRBJ2-1 | TRBV15 | - | 14 | CATSRGKGGSVQFF | TGTGCCACCAGCAGAGGGAAGGGTGGGAGTGTGCAGTTCTTC
- | TRBJ2-3 | TRBV10-2 | - | 14 | CASSETGRTDTQYF | TGCGCCAGCAGTGAGACTGGGCGCACAGATACGCAGTATTTT
- | TRBJ2-1 | TRBV11-2 | TRBD1 | 17 | CASSPQKGASTYNEQFF | TGTGCCAGCAGCCCACAAAAGGGGGCCTCTACCTACAATGAGCAGTTCTTC
few | TRBJ2-3 | TRBV9 | TRBD2 | 16 | CASSEGTSGFTDTQYF | TGTGCCAGCAGCGAGGGGACTAGCGGGTTCACAGATACGCAGTATTTT
- | TRBJ2-3 | TRBV29-1 | TRBD2 | 15 | CSVDLAGKSTDTQYF | TGCAGCGTTGATTTAGCGGGAAAGAGCACAGATACGCAGTATTTT
- | TRBJ2-2 | TRBV27 | - | 16 | CASSFFRGANTGELFF | TGTGCCAGCAGTTTCTTCCGGGGGGCAAACACCGGGGAGCTGTTTTTT
- | TRBJ2-2 | TRBV5-1 | - | 13 | CASSSGLTGELFF | TGCGCCAGCAGCTCTGGACTCACCGGGGAGCTGTTTTTT
- | TRBJ2-1 | TRBV7-3 | - | 15 | CASSLSLGGPNEQFF | TGTGCCAGCAGCTTATCTCTTGGGGGTCCCAATGAGCAGTTCTTC
- | TRBJ1-4 | TRBV7-9 | - | 14 | CAGSLTSTNEKLFF | TGTGCCGGCAGCTTGACCTCAACTAATGAAAAACTGTTTTTT
- | TRBJ2-6 | TRBV5-4 | TRBD2 | 18 | CASSSRSGAVSGANVLTF | TGTGCCAGCAGTTCCCGGAGCGGGGCCGTTTCTGGGGCCAACGTCCTGACTTTC
- | TRBJ1-4 | TRBV10-3 | TRBD1 | 17 | CAISESAPGQANEKLFF | TGTGCCATCAGTGAGTCGGCCCCGGGACAGGCCAACGAAAAACTGTTTTTT
- | TRBJ2-3 | TRBV2 | TRBD2 | 15 | CASRRGLAGVDTQYF | TGTGCCAGCAGGAGGGGACTAGCGGGAGTCGATACGCAGTATTTT